A selection of T cell receptor beta chains follows, all from one sample in a study of cytomegalovirus exposure and HLA in healthy donors. Repertoires were generated with immunoSEQ multiplex PCR, while TCRdb's copy carries only in-frame clones and drops some. Among about 82,000 clones, about 70% were seen once, and the ten largest hold 6% to 8%. The specimen was PBMCs. These receptors were taken from a woman aged 45-65 years in good health and CMV-seropositive. The CDR3 runs from the conserved cysteine through the conserved F or W. The D gene is left open where the match is weak. Clone size is not always given. Where it is, it says once, few, many or a class for expanded clones.

d_call	v_call	j_call	clone_size	cdr3_aa	cdr3_nt
NA	TRBV27	TRBJ2-5	NA	CASRPLAIQETQYF	TGTGCCAGCAGGCCACTAGCCATCCAAGAGACCCAGTACTTC
TRBD1	TRBV19	TRBJ1-2	NA	CASSIEDRATIYGYTF	TGTGCCAGTAGTATTGAAGACAGGGCAACTATCTATGGCTACACCTTC
TRBD2	TRBV5-8	TRBJ2-2	NA	CASRWGLAGNTGELFF	TGTGCCAGCAGATGGGGACTAGCGGGGAACACCGGGGAGCTGTTTTTT
TRBD1	TRBV4-2	TRBJ1-2	NA	CASSQTGTGGRGYTF	TGTGCCAGCAGCCAGACCGGGACAGGGGGTCGAGGCTACACCTTC
TRBD1	TRBV28	TRBJ1-2	NA	CASSSTGGALANYGYTF	TGTGCCAGCAGCTCGACAGGGGGGGCTCTAGCTAACTATGGCTACACCTTC
NA	TRBV5-1	TRBJ2-2	NA	CASSLGHGNTGELFF	TGCGCCAGCAGCCTGGGACATGGGAACACCGGGGAGCTGTTTTTT
NA	TRBV30	TRBJ2-3	NA	CAWSVQGTDTQYF	TGTGCCTGGAGTGTACAAGGCACAGATACGCAGTATTTT
TRBD2	TRBV9	TRBJ2-1	once	CASSTSGDSYNEQFF	TGTGCCAGCAGCACTAGCGGGGACTCCTACAATGAGCAGTTCTTC
TRBD1	TRBV10-3	TRBJ1-5	NA	CATGGTGDVGQPQHF	TGTGCCACCGGCGGGACAGGGGATGTAGGGCAGCCCCAGCATTTT
NA	TRBV18	TRBJ2-3	few	CASSPRVASEDTQYF	TGTGCCAGCTCACCACGGGTGGCTAGCGAAGATACGCAGTATTTT
TRBD1	TRBV10-3	TRBJ2-5	NA	CAISEQGAGETQYF	TGTGCCATCAGTGAACAGGGGGCGGGAGAGACCCAGTACTTC
TRBD2	TRBV7-9	TRBJ2-3	NA	CASSSESGRDTQYF	TGTGCCAGCAGCTCCGAGAGCGGGAGAGATACGCAGTATTTT
TRBD2	TRBV29-1	TRBJ2-7	NA	CSVRLAGVHEQYF	TGCAGCGTGCGACTAGCGGGAGTTCACGAGCAGTACTTC
NA	TRBV10-3	TRBJ1-1	NA	CAISKSATGNTEAFF	TGTGCCATCTCCAAATCAGCGACAGGGAACACTGAAGCTTTCTTT
TRBD2	TRBV6-4	TRBJ2-2	few	CASSKLAGDTGELFF	TGTGCCAGCAGTAAACTAGCGGGAGACACCGGGGAGCTGTTTTTT
TRBD1	TRBV23-1	TRBJ2-7	NA	CASRRTGYGF	TGCGCCAGCAGAAGGACAGGGTATGGATTC
NA	TRBV28	TRBJ1-5	NA	CASRTDGNQPQHF	TGTGCCAGCAGAACAGACGGCAATCAGCCCCAGCATTTT
NA	TRBV9	TRBJ1-1	NA	CASSVGGQNTEAFF	TGTGCCAGCAGCGTAGGGGGACAGAACACTGAAGCTTTCTTT
NA	TRBV27	TRBJ1-5	NA	CASSLAGPGSNQPQHF	TGTGCCAGCAGTTTAGCGGGTCCGGGGAGCAATCAGCCCCAGCATTTT
TRBD2	TRBV2	TRBJ2-7	NA	CASGGGLAREQYF	TGTGCCAGCGGGGGGGGACTAGCACGCGAGCAGTACTTC
TRBD2	TRBV27	TRBJ2-7	NA	CASRGLAGGPEEQYF	TGTGCCAGCCGAGGACTAGCGGGAGGGCCAGAAGAGCAGTACTTC
TRBD1	TRBV5-1	TRBJ2-7	NA	CASSFGTGATYEQYF	TGCGCCAGCAGCTTTGGGACAGGGGCTACCTACGAGCAGTACTTC
NA	TRBV5-4	TRBJ2-1	NA	CASSLVAGRNNEQFF	TGTGCCAGCAGCTTGGTGGCGGGACGAAACAATGAGCAGTTCTTC
TRBD2	TRBV6-5	TRBJ2-7	NA	CASSYQGGYEQYF	TGTGCCAGCAGTTATCAGGGAGGGTACGAGCAGTACTTC
NA	TRBV5-6	TRBJ1-1	NA	CASSSGNTEAFF	TGTGCCAGCAGCTCAGGGAACACTGAAGCTTTCTTT
TRBD2	TRBV28	TRBJ2-2	NA	CASRPSGTNTGELFF	TGTGCCAGCAGACCTAGCGGGACGAACACCGGGGAGCTGTTTTTT
NA	TRBV29-1	TRBJ2-2	few	CSVDRGGGELFF	TGCAGCGTTGACCGGGGAGGCGGGGAGCTGTTTTTT
NA	TRBV7-2	TRBJ1-4	NA	CASSRDSASGKLFF	TGTGCCAGCAGCCGGGACTCCGCGTCGGGGAAACTGTTTTTT
NA	TRBV6-4	TRBJ2-2	NA	CASSPVGTGELFF	TGTGCCAGCAGCCCCGTCGGTACCGGGGAGCTGTTTTTT
TRBD2	TRBV5-6	TRBJ2-3	NA	CASSLGVSGRPTDTQYF	TGTGCCAGCAGCTTGGGGGTTAGCGGGAGACCCACAGATACGCAGTATTTT
TRBD1	TRBV2	TRBJ1-2	NA	CASTRDRVNYGYTF	TGTGCCAGCACGCGGGACAGGGTTAACTATGGCTACACCTTC
NA	TRBV7-2	TRBJ2-3	once	CASSLGGSDTDTQYF	TGTGCCAGCAGCTTAGGCGGGTCCGACACAGATACGCAGTATTTT
TRBD1	TRBV19	TRBJ2-1	NA	CASSAGTGVYNEQFF	TGTGCCAGTAGTGCCGGGACAGGGGTCTACAATGAGCAGTTCTTC
TRBD2	TRBV7-3	TRBJ2-1	NA	CASSLMGYGSRENPLYNEQFF	TGTGCCAGCAGCTTAATGGGCTACGGTTCGCGGGAGAACCCCTTGTACAATGAGCAGTTCTTC
TRBD1	TRBV29-1	TRBJ2-3	once	CSVAGRGYIDTQYF	TGCAGCGTTGCGGGCAGGGGGTACATCGATACGCAGTATTTT
NA	TRBV28	TRBJ2-7	NA	CASTPPGTYEQYF	TGTGCCAGCACCCCGCCAGGGACCTACGAGCAGTACTTC
TRBD2	TRBV2	TRBJ2-7	once	CASKGLAAPSPYEQYF	TGTGCCAGCAAGGGACTAGCGGCCCCCAGCCCCTACGAGCAGTACTTC
TRBD1	TRBV10-2	TRBJ2-7	NA	CASSDGTGGSGAYEQYF	TGCGCCAGCAGTGACGGGACAGGGGGCTCGGGTGCCTACGAGCAGTACTTC
NA	TRBV5-6	TRBJ2-7	NA	CASSLAFAYEQYF	TGTGCCAGCAGCTTGGCCTTTGCCTACGAGCAGTACTTC
NA	TRBV6-6	TRBJ2-1	NA	CASSAERLNYNEQFF	TGTGCCAGCAGTGCGGAACGACTTAACTACAATGAGCAGTTCTTC
NA	TRBV29-1	TRBJ1-2	NA	CSVANSPYSNYGYTF	TGCAGCGTTGCTAACAGCCCCTATTCTAACTATGGCTACACCTTC
NA	TRBV9	TRBJ2-2	NA	CASSPAGPWRNTGELFF	TGTGCCAGCAGCCCCGCGGGACCCTGGAGGAACACCGGGGAGCTGTTTTTT
NA	TRBV7-2	TRBJ1-2	NA	CASSLGLITSYGYTF	TGTGCCAGCAGCTTAGGGCTAATTACTAGCTATGGCTACACCTTC
NA	TRBV28	TRBJ2-5	NA	CASSPREPHEETQYF	TGTGCCAGCAGCCCCCGGGAACCACATGAGGAGACCCAGTACTTC
NA	TRBV10-3	TRBJ2-2	NA	CAISGSLVRTGELFF	TGTGCCATCAGTGGTTCCCTAGTGCGCACCGGGGAGCTGTTTTTT
NA	TRBV5-1	TRBJ2-7	NA	CASKRPPADEQYF	TGCGCCAGCAAGAGGCCCCCGGCCGACGAGCAGTACTTC